These 5 T cell receptor beta chains came from one sample sequenced in a study of lung T cells in sarcoidosis with Löfgren's syndrome. TCRdb passed the reads through MiXCR, listing each CDR3 protein once. The sample lists 60,000 or so distinct CDR3 sequences; 21% were seen once. The sample comprised CD4+ T cells from PBMCs. The receptors come from a human donor with sarcoidosis (Löfgren's syndrome or another form), or a control subject (not recorded which).

This clonotype was observed at least ten times. V gene TRBV28 combines with J gene TRBJ2-3, with D hard to call. Trimming stripped 5 bases from V and 6 bases from J, with 9 bases between. The CDR3 loop spans 12 amino acids. Germline V gene sequence: CDR1 MDHEN, CDR2 SYDVKM. The DNA of the CDR3 is TGTGCCAGCAGTCCCCTTAGGGATACGCAGTATTTT. Encoded protein: CASSPLRDTQYF.

Of note for this clonotype: A read error is possible here, since a much larger clone lies one base away. The V gene is TRBV10-1, the J gene TRBJ1-4; no reliable D call. The ends were cut back, 2 bases at V and 4 bases at J, with 11 bases in the middle. Germline V gives CDR1 WNHNN, CDR2 SYGVQD (reference sequence). The CDR3 has 15 amino acids. The CDR3 region is CASSEPYSRNEKLFF. In nucleotides, the CDR3 is TGCGCCAGCAGTGAGCCTTACAGCCGTAATGAAAAACTGTTTTTT.

This clonotype has ten or more counts. V usage is TRBV11-2 and J usage is TRBJ2-7; the D call may be TRBD1 or TRBD2 (5 bases each). V was clipped by 1 base and J by 4 bases, with 11 bases between them. Germline CDR1 reads SGHAT; CDR2 reads FQNNGV. The CDR3 runs to 14 residues. The DNA for the CDR3 is TGTGCCAGCAGCTTAGGAGGGGATCTTTACGAGCAGTACTTC. It yields the protein CASSLGGDLYEQYF.

The chain links TRBV7-3 to TRBJ2-1; TRBD2 might be the D (6 bases). V lost 5 bases and J 7 bases, leaving 12 bases between the germline ends. Germline CDR1 reads SGHTA; CDR2 reads FQGTGA. This CDR3 has 13 residues. CDR3 loop: CASSPWRGNEQFF. CDR3 coding DNA: TGTGCCAGCAGCCCCTGGCGGGGAAATGAGCAGTTCTTC.

The chain joins TRBV12-3 or TRBV12-4 to TRBJ2-3; D not certain. This CDR3 comprises 12 residues. The V gene lost 6 bases and the J gene lost 10 bases, with 14 bases spanning the gap. The CDR3 region has the DNA TGTGCCAGCAGCCCGCAGGAGTCGGCGCAGTATTTT. This encodes CASSPQESAQYF.